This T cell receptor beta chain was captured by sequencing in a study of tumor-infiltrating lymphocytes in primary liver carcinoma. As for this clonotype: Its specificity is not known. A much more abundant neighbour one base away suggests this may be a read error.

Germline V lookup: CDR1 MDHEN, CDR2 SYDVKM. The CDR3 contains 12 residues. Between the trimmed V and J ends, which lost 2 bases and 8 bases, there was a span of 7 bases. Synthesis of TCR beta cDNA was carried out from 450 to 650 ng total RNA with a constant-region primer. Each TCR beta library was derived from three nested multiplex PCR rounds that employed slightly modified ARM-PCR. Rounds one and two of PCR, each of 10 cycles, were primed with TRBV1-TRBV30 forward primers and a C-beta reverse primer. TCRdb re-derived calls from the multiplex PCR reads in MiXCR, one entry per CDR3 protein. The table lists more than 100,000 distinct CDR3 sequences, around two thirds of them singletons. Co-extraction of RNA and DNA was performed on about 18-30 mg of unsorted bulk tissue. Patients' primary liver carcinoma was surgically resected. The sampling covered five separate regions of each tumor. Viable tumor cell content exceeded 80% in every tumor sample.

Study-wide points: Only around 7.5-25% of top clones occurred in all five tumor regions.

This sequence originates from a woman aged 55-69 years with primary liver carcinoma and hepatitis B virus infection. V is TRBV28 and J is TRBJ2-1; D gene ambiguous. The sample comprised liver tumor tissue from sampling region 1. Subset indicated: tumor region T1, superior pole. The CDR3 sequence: CASSLIGDEQFF. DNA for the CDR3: TGTGCCAGCAGTTTAATAGGCGATGAGCAGTTCTTC.